The 10 T cell receptor beta chains given below trace back to one sample, sequenced in a study of cytomegalovirus exposure and HLA in healthy donors. The PCR employed 60 Vbeta primers together with 13 Jbeta primers. The table came from immunoSEQ multiplex PCR; TCRdb's copy has only in-frame clones and leaves some out. The repertoire includes under 150,000 clones, about 70% of them detected once, and roughly 1.8% sits in the top ten. Sequenced input: PBMCs. The receptor source for this set is a woman aged 40 to 50 in good health and CMV-seronegative.

As for this clone: Different DNA sequences within this sample yield the same CDR3. V usage is TRBV5-6 and J usage is TRBJ1-2; maybe TRBD1 (5 bases). In germline, CDR1 is SGHDT, CDR2 YYEEEE. The CDR3 is made up of 13 amino acids. Between the trimmed V and J ends, which lost 4 bases and 2 bases, there was a span of 9 bases. The CDR3 DNA follows: TGTGCCAGCAGCCTAGACAGAAACTATGGCTACACCTTC. Protein product: CASSLDRNYGYTF.

In regard to this clone: This same CDR3 is encoded by further DNA sequences in the sample. The chain couples TRBV5-1 to TRBJ2-5; 12 bases line up with TRBD2. The junction had 6 bases not matched to a gene; V was cut back by 4 bases and J by 5 bases. The CDR3 contains 15 residues. Germline V lookup: CDR1 SGHRS, CDR2 YFSETQ. CDR3 nucleotides: TGCGCCAGCAGCAGACTAGCGGGAGCCGGGGAGACCCAGTACTTC. This codes for CASSRLAGAGETQYF.

This clone has just a few counts. V gene TRBV5-4 combines with J gene TRBJ1-5; a possible D gene is TRBD1 (5 bases). The germline V gene encodes CDR1 SGHNT and CDR2 YYREEE (reference sequence). Trimming removed 2 bases at V and 10 bases at J, with 16 bases between. This CDR3 has 14 amino acids. The CDR3: CASSLAVGEGPQHF. As DNA, the CDR3 is TGTGCCAGCAGCTTAGCTGTAGGGGAAGGTCCCCAGCATTTT.

CDR3 amino acids: CASSLKILTYNEQFF. DNA of the CDR3: TGTGCCAGCAGTTTAAAGATCCTAACCTACAATGAGCAGTTCTTC. This sequence joins TRBV6-5 and TRBJ2-1; D unresolved. Germline CDR1 and CDR2: MNHEY and SVGAGI. Trimming took 4 bases from V and 2 from J, leaving 12 bases between them. The CDR3 contains 15 residues.

The chain joins TRBV19 to TRBJ2-7; 7 nucleotides agree with TRBD2. J lost 6 bases, V lost 3 bases, and 14 bases had no gene match. Germline V gives CDR1 LNHDA, CDR2 SQIVND (reference sequence). The CDR3 covers 16 residues. CDR3 sequence: CASSISLGGNSGEQYF. In nucleotides, the CDR3 is TGTGCCAGTAGTATTTCTTTGGGAGGGAACAGCGGCGAGCAGTACTTC.

The chain is built from TRBV2 and TRBJ1-2; a possible D gene is TRBD1 (6 bases). CDR1 is SNHLY and CDR2 is FYNNEI in the germline V gene. This CDR3 is built from 14 residues. With 1 base removed from V and 4 bases from J, the gap between germline ends came to 10 bases. Written as DNA, the CDR3 is TGTGCCAGCAGTGAAGAGTACAGGGTCTATGGCTACACCTTC. This sequence encodes CASSEEYRVYGYTF.

V usage is TRBV11-3 and J usage is TRBJ1-1; 8 bases map to TRBD1. CDR1 SGHNT and CDR2 YENEEA come from the germline V gene. This CDR3 comprises 14 residues. V shed 5 bases, J shed 1 base, and the junction held 3 bases outside the gene matches. The CDR3 loop is CASSAGTGNTEAFF. CDR3 sequence (DNA): TGTGCCAGCAGCGCAGGGACAGGGAACACTGAAGCTTTCTTT.

The gene calls are TRBV13 and TRBJ2-1; D possibly corresponds to TRBD2 (5 bases). This CDR3 region has 14 residues. Trimming shortened V by 0 bases and J by 15 bases, and 18 bases separated the two germline ends. Germline V gene data show CDR1 as PRHDT and CDR2 as FYEKMQ (reference sequence). This CDR3 reads CASSLGRVSGRPFF. CDR3 nucleotide sequence: TGTGCCAGCAGCTTAGGCCGGGTTTCGGGAAGGCCGTTCTTC.

The chain employs TRBV5-1 and TRBJ2-1; 8 nucleotides match TRBD2. V lost 0 bases to trimming and J lost 4 bases; unmatched junction nucleotides: 3. This CDR3 has 15 residues. The germline V gene encodes CDR1 SGHRS and CDR2 YFSETQ. For the CDR3, the DNA is TGCGCCAGCAGCTTGGCACTAGCGGATTACAATGAGCAGTTCTTC. This sequence encodes CASSLALADYNEQFF.

The chain recombines TRBV2 with TRBJ1-5, with D possibly matching TRBD1 (6 bases). V gave up 7 bases and J gave up 4 bases, with 14 bases separating them. Germline CDR1 SNHLY, CDR2 FYNNEI. The CDR3 is made up of 14 amino acids. DNA of the CDR3: TGTGCCAGCAAGGGAGCAGGGGTAAATCAGCCCCAGCATTTT. Translated, it gives CASKGAGVNQPQHF.